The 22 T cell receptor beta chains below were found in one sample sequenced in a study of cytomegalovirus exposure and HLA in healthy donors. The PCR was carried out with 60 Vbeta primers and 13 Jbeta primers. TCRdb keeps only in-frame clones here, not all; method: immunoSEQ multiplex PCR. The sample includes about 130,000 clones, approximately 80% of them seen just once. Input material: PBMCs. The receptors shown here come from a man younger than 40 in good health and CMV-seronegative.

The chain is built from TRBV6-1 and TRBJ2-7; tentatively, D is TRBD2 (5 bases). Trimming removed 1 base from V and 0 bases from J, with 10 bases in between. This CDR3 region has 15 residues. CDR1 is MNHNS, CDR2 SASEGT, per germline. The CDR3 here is CASSEVPGSSYEQYF. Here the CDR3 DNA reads TGTGCCAGCAGTGAAGTCCCGGGGAGCTCCTACGAGCAGTACTTC.

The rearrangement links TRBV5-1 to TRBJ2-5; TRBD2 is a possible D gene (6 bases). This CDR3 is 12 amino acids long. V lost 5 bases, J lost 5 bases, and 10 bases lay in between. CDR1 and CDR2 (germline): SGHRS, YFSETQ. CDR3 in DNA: TGCGCCAGCAGGCGGGGCGCGGAGACCCAGTACTTC. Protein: CASRRGAETQYF.

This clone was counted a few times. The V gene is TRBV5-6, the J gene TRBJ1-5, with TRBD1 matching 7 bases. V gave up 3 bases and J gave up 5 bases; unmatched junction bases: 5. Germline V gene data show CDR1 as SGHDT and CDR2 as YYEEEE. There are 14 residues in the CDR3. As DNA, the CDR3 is TGTGCCAGCAGCTGGGGACAGAGTCATCAGCCCCAGCATTTT. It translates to CASSWGQSHQPQHF.

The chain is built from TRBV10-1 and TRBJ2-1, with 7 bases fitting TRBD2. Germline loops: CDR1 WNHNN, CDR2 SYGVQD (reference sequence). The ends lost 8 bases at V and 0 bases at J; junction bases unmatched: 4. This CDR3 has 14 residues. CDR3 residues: CASGEGSSYNEQFF. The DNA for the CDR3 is TGCGCCAGCGGGGAGGGGAGCTCCTACAATGAGCAGTTCTTC.

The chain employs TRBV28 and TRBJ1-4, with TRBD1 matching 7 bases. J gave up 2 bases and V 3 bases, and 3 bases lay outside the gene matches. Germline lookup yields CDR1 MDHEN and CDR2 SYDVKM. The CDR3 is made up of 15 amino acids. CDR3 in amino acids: CASSFDRATNEKLFF. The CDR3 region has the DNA TGTGCCAGCAGTTTCGACAGGGCGACTAATGAAAAACTGTTTTTT. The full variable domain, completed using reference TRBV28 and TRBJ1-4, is DVKVTQSSRYLVKRTGEKVFLECVQDMDHENMFWYRQDPGLGLRLIYFSYDVKMKEKGDIPEGYSVSREKKERFSLILESASTNQTSMYLCASSFDRATNEKLFFGSGTQLSVL.

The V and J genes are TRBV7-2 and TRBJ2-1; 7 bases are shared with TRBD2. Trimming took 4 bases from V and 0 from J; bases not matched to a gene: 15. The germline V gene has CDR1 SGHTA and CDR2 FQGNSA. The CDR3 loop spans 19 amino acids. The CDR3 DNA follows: TGTGCCAGCAGCTCCTGGGGCGTAGCGGGCCGCAGCTCCTACAATGAGCAGTTCTTC. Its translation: CASSSWGVAGRSSYNEQFF. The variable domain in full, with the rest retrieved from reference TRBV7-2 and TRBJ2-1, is GAGVSQSPSNKVTEKGKDVELRCDPISGHTALYWYRQSLGQGLEFLIYFQGNSAPDKSGLPSDRFSAERTGGSVSTLTIQRTQQEDSAVYLCASSSWGVAGRSSYNEQFFGPGTRLTVL.

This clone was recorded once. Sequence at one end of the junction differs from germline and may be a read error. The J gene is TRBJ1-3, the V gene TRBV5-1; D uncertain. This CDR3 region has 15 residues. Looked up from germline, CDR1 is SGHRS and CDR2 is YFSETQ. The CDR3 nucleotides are TGCGCCAGCAGCTATGGATCCGCGGAGGGAAACGCCATATATTTT. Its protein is CASSYGSAEGNAIYF.

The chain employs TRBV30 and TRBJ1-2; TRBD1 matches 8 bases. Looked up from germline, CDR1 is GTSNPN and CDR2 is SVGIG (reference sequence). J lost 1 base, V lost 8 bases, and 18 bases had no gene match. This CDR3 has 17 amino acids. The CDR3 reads CAGATRTGIFLNYGYTF. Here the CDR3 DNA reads TGTGCCGGAGCGACGCGGACAGGGATTTTTCTTAACTATGGCTACACCTTC.

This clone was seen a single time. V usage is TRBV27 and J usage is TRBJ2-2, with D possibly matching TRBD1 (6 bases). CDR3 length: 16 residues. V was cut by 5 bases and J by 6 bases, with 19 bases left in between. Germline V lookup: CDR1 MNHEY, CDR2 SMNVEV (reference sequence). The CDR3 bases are TGTGCCAGCAGTCCAACAGGGACGAGTGGCGCCGGGGAGCTGTTTTTT. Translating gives CASSPTGTSGAGELFF.

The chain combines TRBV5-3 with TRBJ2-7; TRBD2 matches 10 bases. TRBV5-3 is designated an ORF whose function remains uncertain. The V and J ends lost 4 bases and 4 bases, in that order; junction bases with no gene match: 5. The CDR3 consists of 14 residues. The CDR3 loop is CARSDGLADYEQYF. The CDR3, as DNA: TGTGCCAGAAGCGATGGACTAGCGGATTACGAGCAGTACTTC.

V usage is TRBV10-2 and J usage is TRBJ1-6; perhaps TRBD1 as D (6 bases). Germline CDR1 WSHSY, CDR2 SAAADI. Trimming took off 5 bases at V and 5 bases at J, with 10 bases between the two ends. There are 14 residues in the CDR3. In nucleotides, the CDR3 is TGCGCCAGCAGTTTACAGGGCGATAATTCACCCCTCCACTTT. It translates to CASSLQGDNSPLHF.

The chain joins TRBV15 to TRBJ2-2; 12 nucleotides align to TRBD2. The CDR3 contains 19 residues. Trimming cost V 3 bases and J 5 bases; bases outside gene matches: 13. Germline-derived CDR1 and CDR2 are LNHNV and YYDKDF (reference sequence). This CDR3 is CATSSPPSGRAMVTGELFF. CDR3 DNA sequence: TGTGCCACCAGCAGCCCCCCTAGCGGGAGGGCCATGGTTACCGGGGAGCTGTTTTTT.

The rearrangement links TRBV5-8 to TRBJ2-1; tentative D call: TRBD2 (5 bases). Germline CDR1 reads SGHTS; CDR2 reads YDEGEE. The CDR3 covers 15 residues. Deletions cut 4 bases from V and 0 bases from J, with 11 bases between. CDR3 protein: CASSTLGSSYNEQFF. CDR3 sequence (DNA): TGTGCCAGCAGCACGTTGGGGAGCTCCTACAATGAGCAGTTCTTC. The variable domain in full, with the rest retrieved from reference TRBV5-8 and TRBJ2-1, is EAGVTQSPTHLIKTRGQQATLRCSPISGHTSVYWYQQALGLGLQFLLWYDEGEERNRGNFPPRFSGRQFPNYSSELNVNALELEDSALYLCASSTLGSSYNEQFFGPGTRLTVL.

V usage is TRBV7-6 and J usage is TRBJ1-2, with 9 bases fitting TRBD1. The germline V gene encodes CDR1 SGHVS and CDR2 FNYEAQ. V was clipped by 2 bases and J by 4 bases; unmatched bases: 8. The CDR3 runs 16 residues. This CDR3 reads CASSLRGDRVGYGYTF. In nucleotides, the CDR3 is TGTGCCAGCAGCTTACGGGGGGACAGGGTAGGCTATGGCTACACCTTC.

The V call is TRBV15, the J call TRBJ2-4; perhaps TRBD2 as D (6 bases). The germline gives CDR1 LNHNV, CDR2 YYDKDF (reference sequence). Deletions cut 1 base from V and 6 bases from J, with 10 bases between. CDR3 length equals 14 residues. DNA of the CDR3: TGTGCCACCAGCAGAGTTAGCGGTCGAAACATTCAGTACTTC. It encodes CATSRVSGRNIQYF.

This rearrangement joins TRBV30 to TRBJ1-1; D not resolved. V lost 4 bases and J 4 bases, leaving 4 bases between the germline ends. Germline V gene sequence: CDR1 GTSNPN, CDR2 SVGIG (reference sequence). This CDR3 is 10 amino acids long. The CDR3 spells CAWISTEAFF. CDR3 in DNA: TGTGCCTGGATTAGCACTGAAGCTTTCTTT.

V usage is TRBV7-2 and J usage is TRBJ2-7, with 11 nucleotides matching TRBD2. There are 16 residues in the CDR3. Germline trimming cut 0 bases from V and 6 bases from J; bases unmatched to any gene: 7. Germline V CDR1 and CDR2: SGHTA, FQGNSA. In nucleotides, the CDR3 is TGTGCCAGCAGCTTAGCGACGGTTCTAGCGGGAGGCGAGCAGTACTTC. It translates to CASSLATVLAGGEQYF. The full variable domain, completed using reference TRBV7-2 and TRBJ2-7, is GAGVSQSPSNKVTEKGKDVELRCDPISGHTALYWYRQSLGQGLEFLIYFQGNSAPDKSGLPSDRFSAERTGGSVSTLTIQRTQQEDSAVYLCASSLATVLAGGEQYFGPGTRLTVT.

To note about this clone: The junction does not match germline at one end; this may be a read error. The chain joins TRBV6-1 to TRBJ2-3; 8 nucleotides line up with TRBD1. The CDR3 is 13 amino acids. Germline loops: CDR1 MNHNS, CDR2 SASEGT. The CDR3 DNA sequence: TGTGCCGGCAGGGGGCCCAGCACAGATACGCAGTATTTT. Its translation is CAGRGPSTDTQYF.

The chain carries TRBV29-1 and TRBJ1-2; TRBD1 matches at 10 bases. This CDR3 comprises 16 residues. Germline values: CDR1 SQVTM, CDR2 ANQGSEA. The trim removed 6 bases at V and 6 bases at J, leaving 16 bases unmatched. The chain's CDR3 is CSVLRRDRGKMDGYTF. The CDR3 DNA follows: TGCAGCGTCCTACGGCGGGACAGGGGAAAGATGGATGGCTACACCTTC. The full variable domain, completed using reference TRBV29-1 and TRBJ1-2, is SAVISQKPSRDICQRGTSLTIQCQVDSQVTMMFWYRQQPGQSLTLIATANQGSEATYESGFVIDKFPISRPNLTFSTLTVSNMSPEDSSIYLCSVLRRDRGKMDGYTFGSGTRLTVV.

The CDR3, as DNA: TGTGCCAGCAGCGGACTAGCGGGAGGAAAGACCCAGTACTTC. Translation gives CASSGLAGGKTQYF. This chain connects TRBV14 to TRBJ2-5; 14 nucleotides align to TRBD2. The CDR3 is 14 residues long. CDR1 is SGHDN, CDR2 FVKESK, per germline. After removal of 5 bases from V and 6 bases from J, the junction contained 2 bases not matched to a gene.

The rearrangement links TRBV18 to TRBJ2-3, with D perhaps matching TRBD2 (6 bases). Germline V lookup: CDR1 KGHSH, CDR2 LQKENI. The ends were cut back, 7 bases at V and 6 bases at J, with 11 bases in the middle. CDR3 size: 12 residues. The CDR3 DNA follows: TGTGCCAGCTTTAACAGCGGGGATACGCAGTATTTT. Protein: CASFNSGDTQYF.

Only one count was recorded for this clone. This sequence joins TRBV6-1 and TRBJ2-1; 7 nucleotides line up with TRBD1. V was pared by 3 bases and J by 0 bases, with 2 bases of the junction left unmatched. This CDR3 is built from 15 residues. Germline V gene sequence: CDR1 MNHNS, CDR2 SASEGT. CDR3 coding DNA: TGTGCCAGCAGTGAGGGACAGAGCTCCTACAATGAGCAGTTCTTC. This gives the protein CASSEGQSSYNEQFF.